What follows describes a single T cell receptor beta chain. Its antigen is not known. The data derive from a study of regulatory and conventional T cells in RAG deficiency. General study findings and limits: Treg unique TCR beta sequences were about 91-fold fewer in Omenn syndrome and CID/AS patients than controls. RAG-deficient patients showed markedly lower Shannon entropy and higher Simpson indices than control T-cell subsets. Patient subsets had shorter CDR3s; Omenn Treg-Tconv overlap exceeded 75%.

Genomic DNA came from blood conventional CD4+ T cells gated CD25-low CD127-high. Measured with immunoSEQ multiplex PCR; TCRdb has only the in-frame clones, and not every one. The sample consists of about 30,000 clones, about 76% of them appearing once. The CDR3 is 15 residues long. Per germline, CDR1 MDHEN and CDR2 SYDVKM. V lost 5 bases and J lost 2; bases outside the gene matches: 3. The data also belong to a second study, concerning regulatory T cells. That work contributes: The PCR used 52 TRBV and 13 TRBJ primers. Regulatory T cells showed the strongest V-J pair restriction and V/J gene skewing among patient repertoires.

The material sequenced was CD4+ effector T cells sorted from blood. V and J are TRBV28 and TRBJ2-2; 9 positions match TRBD2. The clonotype originates from a human donor in good health. CDR3 nucleotide sequence: TGTGCCAGCAGTGTAGCGGGGGCCAACACCGGGGAGCTGTTTTTT. Translated, it gives CASSVAGANTGELFF.